This entry lists 11 T cell receptor beta chains sequenced from one sample in a study of control samples from healthy donors and cancer patients. Clones were sequenced by immunoSEQ multiplex PCR, and TCRdb holds only the in-frame ones, with some missing. The sample records approximately 70,000 clones, roughly 91% being singletons. The specimen was PBMCs. The receptors were sampled from a man in his sixties with lung cancer.

V and J are TRBV6-4 and TRBJ2-3; D remains ambiguous. V was trimmed by 2 bases and J by 5 bases, leaving 8 bases between them. The CDR3 runs 13 residues. From germline, CDR1 is MRHNA and CDR2 SNTAGT. The DNA for the CDR3 is TGTGCCAGCAGTGACCACTTTGGAGATACGCAGTATTTT. Its protein is CASSDHFGDTQYF.

The chain recombines TRBV5-1 with TRBJ2-5, with TRBD1 identical over 7 bases. Germline CDR1 and CDR2: SGHRS and YFSETQ. Trimming cost V 2 bases and J 7 bases; bases outside gene matches: 5. This CDR3 is 13 amino acids long. CDR3 region: CASSFDREGTQYF. CDR3 nucleotide sequence: TGCGCCAGCAGCTTCGACAGGGAAGGGACCCAGTACTTC.

The chain joins TRBV6-2 or TRBV6-3 to TRBJ1-2; possible D gene TRBD1, 6 bases. V lost 0 bases and J lost 8, with 16 bases in between. The CDR3 is 15 amino acids. From germline, CDR1 is MNHEY and CDR2 SVGEGT. The CDR3 nucleotides read TGTGCCAGCAGTTACTCCGGGGCACAGGGAAGAGGCTACACCTTC. It encodes CASSYSGAQGRGYTF.

In this sample, this clone turned up once. V usage is TRBV30 and J usage is TRBJ2-2; D not certain. The CDR3 consists of 17 residues. V lost 6 bases to trimming and J lost 0 bases, with 20 bases between them. Germline V gene sequence: CDR1 GTSNPN, CDR2 SVGIG (reference sequence). CDR3 DNA sequence: TGTGCCTGCTCGAAGAGCCCTGGGAACGCGAACACCGGGGAGCTGTTTTTT. It is translated as CACSKSPGNANTGELFF.

This clone was seen only once. J is TRBJ2-7 and V is TRBV6-1; 8 bases fit TRBD1. Germline lookup yields CDR1 MNHNS and CDR2 SASEGT. This CDR3 comprises 14 residues. After removal of 2 bases from V and 6 bases from J, the junction contained 6 bases not matched to a gene. CDR3 region: CASSERQGSGEQYF. The CDR3 DNA sequence: TGTGCCAGCAGTGAAAGACAGGGGTCAGGCGAGCAGTACTTC.

V gene TRBV29-1 combines with J gene TRBJ1-2, with D hard to call. V lost 5 bases and J 8 bases, leaving 15 bases between the germline ends. Germline CDR1 is SQVTM and CDR2 is ANQGSEA. This CDR3 is built from 12 residues. The CDR3 spells CSVFLQRVGYTF. The CDR3 DNA follows: TGCAGCGTTTTTCTCCAACGGGTCGGCTACACCTTC.

The chain uses TRBV7-2 and TRBJ2-2; maybe TRBD2 (6 bases). Deletions cut 2 bases from V and 6 bases from J, with 10 bases between. In germline, CDR1 is SGHTA, CDR2 FQGNSA. This CDR3 has 14 residues. The DNA for the CDR3 is TGTGCCAGCAGCTTACGGCGGGACCCCGGGGAGCTGTTTTTT. Amino acid sequence: CASSLRRDPGELFF.

The chain uses TRBV9 and TRBJ1-1; the D gene is possibly TRBD1 (5 bases). Deletions cut 0 bases from V and 6 bases from J, with 12 bases between. The length of the CDR3 is 14 residues. CDR1 SGDLS and CDR2 YYNGEE come from the germline V gene. CDR3 sequence (DNA): TGTGCCAGCAGCGTAGATTTGTCCAGGGCTGAAGCTTTCTTT. It translates to CASSVDLSRAEAFF.

The rearrangement uses TRBV7-8 and TRBJ1-2; D is unresolved. Per germline, CDR1 SGHVS and CDR2 FQNEAQ. The CDR3 runs to 14 residues. V lost 5 bases, J lost 3 bases, and 13 bases lay in between. CDR3 in DNA: TGTGCCAGCAGCCCCATTCGTTCTGACTATGGCTACACCTTC. Its translation is CASSPIRSDYGYTF.

CDR3 DNA sequence: TGTGCCAGCAGGGGGGCCGGGACAGGGAACACTGAAGCTTTCTTT. Amino acids: CASRGAGTGNTEAFF. V and J are TRBV6-5 and TRBJ1-1, with TRBD1 matching over 8 bases. V lost 6 bases to trimming and J lost 1 base; unmatched junction nucleotides: 7. The CDR3 contains 15 residues. Germline CDR1 reads MNHEY; CDR2 reads SVGAGI.

This chain uses TRBV13 with TRBJ2-6; D is unclear. V was shortened by 2 bases and J by 0 bases, with 8 bases between the two germline ends. Germline V gene sequence: CDR1 PRHDT, CDR2 FYEKMQ (reference sequence). This CDR3 has 16 residues. The chain's CDR3 is CASSLRQPSGANVLTF. The CDR3, as DNA: TGTGCCAGCAGCTTAAGACAACCCTCTGGGGCCAACGTCCTGACTTTC.